A selection of T cell receptor beta chains follows, all from one sample in a study of blood T cells in healthy people across ages. TCRdb called the 5' RACE reads again in MiXCR, with one record for every CDR3 protein. The sample consists of 1.5 million to 2 million distinct CDR3 sequences, 40% to 55% of them appearing once. Sequencing was carried out using blood. These receptor sequences come from a woman in her 40s in good health. The CDR3 runs from the conserved cysteine through the conserved F or W. D genes are given only for firm matches. Clone size, where shown, is once, few, many, or a class for clones that have expanded.

>TRBD2|TRBV25-1|TRBJ2-1|17|-
CASSDPLRGGGGDEQFF
TGTGCCAGCAGTGATCCATTGAGAGGGGGCGGGGGGGATGAGCAGTTCTTC
>TRBD2|TRBV5-1|TRBJ2-1|16|-
CASSLAPSGENNEQFF
TGCGCCAGCAGCTTGGCCCCTAGCGGCGAGAACAATGAGCAGTTCTTC
>TRBD2|TRBV28|TRBJ2-1|14|-
CASRFGWGGNEQFF
TGTGCCAGCAGATTCGGGTGGGGGGGCAATGAGCAGTTCTTC
>-|TRBV7-9|TRBJ1-5|17|-
CASSGSKGREGNQPQHF
TGTGCCAGCAGCGGATCAAAGGGCAGGGAGGGCAATCAGCCCCAGCATTTT
>TRBD1|TRBV4-1|TRBJ1-2|18|many
CASSQDQGAPGWPKGYTF
TGCGCCAGCAGCCAAGATCAGGGGGCTCCGGGCTGGCCTAAGGGCTACACCTTC
>TRBD2|TRBV5-1|TRBJ2-5|16|-
CASSWTSGGQGETQYF
TGCGCCAGCAGCTGGACTAGCGGGGGGCAGGGAGAGACCCAGTACTTC
>-|TRBV5-1|TRBJ1-6|15|-
CASSPQGPHNSPLHF
TGCGCCAGCAGCCCCCAGGGACCCCATAATTCACCCCTCCACTTT
>TRBD1|TRBV7-9|TRBJ2-3|15|-
CASSRRRTGPDTQYF
TGTGCCAGCAGCCGCAGGAGGACAGGGCCCGATACGCAGTATTTT
>-|TRBV5-1|TRBJ2-3|15|-
CASVSEGRGTDTQYF
TGCGCCAGCGTCTCCGAGGGAAGGGGCACAGATACGCAGTATTTT
>TRBD1|TRBV27|TRBJ2-6|19|-
CASSLWAGTGGSGANVLTF
TGTGCCAGCAGTTTATGGGCTGGGACAGGGGGTTCTGGGGCCAACGTCCTGACTTTC
>TRBD2|TRBV14|TRBJ2-1|18|few
CASSQVSSGLSSYNEQFF
TGTGCCAGCAGCCAAGTTTCTAGCGGGCTTAGCTCCTACAATGAGCAGTTCTTC
>-|TRBV7-2|TRBJ1-1|11|-
CASSQPGGAFF
TGTGCCAGCAGCCAACCAGGTGGAGCTTTCTTT
>TRBD2|TRBV5-1|TRBJ2-1|16|-
CASRRGGGSSYNEQFF
TGCGCCAGCAGGCGGGGCGGGGGAAGCTCCTACAATGAGCAGTTCTTC
>TRBD2|TRBV25-1|TRBJ2-1|15|few
CASSEVREGHNEQFF
TGTGCCAGCAGTGAAGTTAGGGAGGGGCACAATGAGCAGTTCTTC
>-|TRBV5-1|TRBJ2-5|19|few
CASSLKYGSEGAPLGEQYF
TGCGCCAGCAGCTTGAAGTATGGCAGCGAAGGAGCGCCTCTCGGTGAGCAGTACTTC
>-|TRBV6-1|TRBJ2-7|14|few
CASRPFDIAYEQYF
TGTGCCAGCAGACCCTTCGACATAGCCTACGAGCAGTACTTC
>TRBD1|TRBV6-5|TRBJ1-4|17|once
CASSSPGQGTTNEKLFF
TGTGCCAGCAGTTCACCGGGACAGGGTACAACTAATGAAAAACTGTTTTTT
>-|TRBV29-1|TRBJ2-3|11|many
CSVEGTDTQYF
TGCAGCGTAGAGGGGACAGATACGCAGTATTTT
>TRBD2|TRBV7-2|TRBJ2-3|16|-
CASRQHGGTSTDTQYF
TGTGCCAGCAGGCAACACGGGGGGACTAGCACAGATACGCAGTATTTT
>-|TRBV15|TRBJ1-6|17|few
CATSRDSRAANNSPLHF
TGTGCCACCAGCAGAGATTCTAGGGCGGCGAATAATTCACCCCTCCACTTT
>TRBD1|TRBV6-6|TRBJ1-2|15|-
CASSLPTGGDYGYTF
TGTGCCAGCAGTTTACCTACAGGGGGCGATTATGGCTACACCTTC
>TRBD1|TRBV6-2/TRBV6-3|TRBJ2-5|15|-
CASSYSTGSRETQYF
TGTGCCAGCAGTTACTCGACAGGGTCCCGGGAGACCCAGTACTTC
>TRBD2|TRBV6-1|TRBJ2-7|14|-
CANRRDYPPYEQYF
TGTGCCAACCGGCGGGACTACCCCCCCTACGAGCAGTACTTC
>-|TRBV7-9|TRBJ2-7|16|few
CASHGGGQISSYEQYF
TGTGCCAGCCACGGCGGGGGACAGATAAGCTCCTACGAGCAGTACTTC
>-|TRBV20-1|TRBJ2-2|12|few
CSAARDFGELFF
TGCAGTGCGGCCAGGGATTTTGGGGAGCTGTTTTTT
>-|TRBV6-2/TRBV6-3|TRBJ2-3|14|-
CASSLWRGPDTQYF
TGTGCCAGCAGTCTCTGGCGAGGGCCAGATACGCAGTATTTT
>-|TRBV12-3/TRBV12-4|TRBJ1-2|14|-
CASSLGAGTYGYTF
TGTGCCAGCAGTTTGGGCGCAGGGACCTATGGCTACACCTTC
>TRBD1|TRBV6-9|TRBJ2-5|17|-
CASSSLFDRVHQETQYF
TGTGCCAGCAGTTCCCTCTTCGACAGGGTACATCAAGAGACCCAGTACTTC
>-|TRBV29-1|TRBJ2-3|12|-
CSVERNIDTQYF
TGCAGCGTTGAAAGGAACATAGATACGCAGTATTTT
>-|TRBV6-2/TRBV6-3|TRBJ1-5|15|-
CASSYSGGDGQPQHF
TGTGCCAGCAGTTACTCTGGGGGGGATGGACAGCCCCAGCATTTT
>-|TRBV24-1|TRBJ1-5|14|few
CATSDGGLTEPQHF
TGTGCCACCAGTGACGGAGGCCTCACGGAGCCCCAGCATTTT